The 22 T cell receptor beta chains below all came from one sample that was sequenced in a study of CD8 T cells in ankylosing spondylitis. These receptors' antigens are unknown. TCRdb re-analysed the 5' RACE reads in MiXCR, keeping a single row per CDR3 protein. The sample lists more than 650,000 distinct CDR3 sequences, about 11% occurring once. General observations from the study: There was a TCR beta motif, made of eight highly homologous variants, that appeared characteristic of ankylosing spondylitis blood.

Sequences were obtained from blood, either unsorted or a sorted T cell fraction (not recorded which). These receptors originate from a male donor with ankylosing spondylitis.

This clonotype was recorded at least ten times. The chain carries TRBV20-1 and TRBJ2-7; 8 bases align to TRBD1. The CDR3 totals 12 residues. From germline, CDR1 is DFQATT and CDR2 SNEGSKA (reference sequence). V gave up 8 bases and J gave up 6 bases; unmatched junction bases: 9. CDR3 DNA sequence: TGCAGTTACCAGGGGGCGCGGTTCGAGCAGTACTTC. Its translation is CSYQGARFEQYF.

V usage is TRBV6-2 or TRBV6-3 and J usage is TRBJ2-7, with 9 nucleotides matching TRBD2. Trimming removed 6 bases from V and 6 bases from J; junction bases left unmatched: 9. Germline V gene sequence: CDR1 MNHEY, CDR2 SVGEGT. This CDR3 contains 14 residues. CDR3 coding DNA: TGTGCCAGCAGATTGGGACTAGCCACGACCGAGCAGTACTTC. Its protein product is CASRLGLATTEQYF.

V and J are TRBV5-5 and TRBJ1-2; D not certain. The germline CDR1 and CDR2 sequences are SGHKS and YYEKEE (reference sequence). The CDR3 is 15 residues long. V lost 0 bases and J 2 bases, leaving 11 bases between the germline ends. The CDR3 here is CASSLEYKANYGYTF. In DNA, the CDR3 is TGTGCCAGCAGCTTGGAGTATAAAGCGAACTATGGCTACACCTTC. Full variable domain (missing parts from reference TRBV5-5 and TRBJ1-2): DAGVTQSPTHLIKTRGQQVTLRCSPISGHKSVSWYQQVLGQGPQFIFQYYEKEERGRGNFPDRFSARQFPNYSSELNVNALLLGDSALYLCASSLEYKANYGYTFGSGTRLTVV.

The chain recombines TRBV27 with TRBJ2-1, with D possibly being TRBD2 (6 bases). Germline V gene data show CDR1 as MNHEY and CDR2 as SMNVEV (reference sequence). The CDR3 totals 14 residues. With 7 bases removed from V and 8 bases from J, the gap between germline ends came to 18 bases. The CDR3, as DNA: TGTGCCAGCACCCCCATGGGGGGATTAGATGAGCAGTTCTTC. The encoded protein is CASTPMGGLDEQFF.

This clonotype was observed a few times. The rearrangement uses TRBV4-3 and TRBJ2-2; possibly TRBD2 for D (6 bases). Trimming pared 0 bases from V and 8 bases from J, leaving 25 bases between. This CDR3 has 19 amino acids. Per the germline V gene, CDR1 is LGHNA and CDR2 is YSLEER. The CDR3 nucleotides are TGCGCCAGCAGCCAAGATCCTAGCTTGGGGGGAACTCCACCTGGGGAGCTGTTTTTT. Translated: CASSQDPSLGGTPPGELFF.

This clonotype was detected many times. This chain uses TRBV29-1 with TRBJ2-3; D not resolved. The germline V and J ends were trimmed by 4 bases and 4 bases, with 9 bases remaining between them. The CDR3 contains 12 residues. Germline values: CDR1 SQVTM, CDR2 ANQGSEA. The CDR3 region has the DNA TGCAGCGTTGCAATGGGTCCAGATACGCAGTATTTT. This translates into CSVAMGPDTQYF.

This chain joins TRBV9 and TRBJ2-7, with D possibly matching TRBD1 (6 bases). V was pared by 3 bases and J by 5 bases, with 15 bases between. This CDR3 comprises 14 residues. Germline V CDR1 and CDR2: SGDLS, YYNGEE. The CDR3 DNA reads as TGTGCCAGCAGCGCTTCCACAGGGAGCCACGAGCAGTACTTC. Translation: CASSASTGSHEQYF. Full variable domain (missing parts from reference TRBV9 and TRBJ2-7): DSGVTQTPKHLITATGQRVTLRCSPRSGDLSVYWYQQSLDQGLQFLIQYYNGEERAKGNILERFSAQQFPDLHSELNLSSLELGDSALYFCASSASTGSHEQYFGPGTRLTVT.

This clonotype was counted between two and nine times. V usage is TRBV6-1 and J usage is TRBJ2-7, with 11 bases that match TRBD1. Trimming removed 8 bases from V and 5 bases from J; junction bases left unmatched: 8. This CDR3 spans 14 amino acids. Germline CDR1 reads MNHNS; CDR2 reads SASEGT. DNA of the CDR3: TGTGCCAGCGGAGGGACAGGGGGATTCAACGAGCAGTACTTC. This translates into CASGGTGGFNEQYF.

This clonotype was counted ten times or more. The chain joins TRBV29-1 to TRBJ2-1, with 12 bases aligning to TRBD2. The CDR3 sequence is 15 residues long. Germline CDR1 reads SQVTM; CDR2 reads ANQGSEA. Trimming took 7 bases from V and 9 from J; bases not matched to a gene: 13. The CDR3 sequence is CSARLAGVVVSEQFF. The CDR3 DNA sequence: TGCAGCGCGAGACTAGCGGGAGTCGTGGTTAGTGAGCAGTTCTTC.

This chain uses TRBV29-1 with TRBJ1-1; D may be TRBD1 (5 bases). V gave up 5 bases and J gave up 9 bases, with 22 bases separating them. This CDR3 spans 14 amino acids. The V gene's germline CDR1 is SQVTM and CDR2 ANQGSEA. The CDR3 DNA sequence: TGCAGCGTTCGAACCGGGGGGATGGCCAATCAAGCTTTCTTT. It encodes CSVRTGGMANQAFF. Full variable domain (outside the CDR3, taken from reference TRBV29-1 and TRBJ1-1): SAVISQKPSRDICQRGTSLTIQCQVDSQVTMMFWYRQQPGQSLTLIATANQGSEATYESGFVIDKFPISRPNLTFSTLTVSNMSPEDSSIYLCSVRTGGMANQAFFGQGTRLTVV.

This clonotype has at least ten counts. V usage is TRBV5-1 and J usage is TRBJ2-5; unclear D gene. Looked up from germline, CDR1 is SGHRS and CDR2 is YFSETQ. V was clipped by 6 bases and J by 1 base, with 16 bases between them. This CDR3 region has 15 residues. The CDR3 region has the DNA TGCGCCAGCAATGTGGCCGGGTCAGCCCAAGAGACCCAGTACTTC. Protein: CASNVAGSAQETQYF.

V is TRBV29-1 and J is TRBJ1-1, with D unclear. Germline lookup yields CDR1 SQVTM and CDR2 ANQGSEA. The V end was cut by 5 bases, the J end by 3 bases, with 13 bases between. The CDR3 totals 13 residues. The CDR3 is CSVRSLPDTEAFF. The CDR3 nucleotides read TGCAGCGTTCGTAGTCTTCCGGACACTGAAGCTTTCTTT.

This clonotype was observed many times. The V and J genes are TRBV29-1 and TRBJ1-2; D gene ambiguous. Germline CDR1 and CDR2: SQVTM and ANQGSEA. V was pared by 0 bases and J by 4 bases, with 9 bases between. The CDR3 runs 13 residues. CDR3 region: CSVEEWQSYGYTF. The CDR3 bases are TGCAGCGTTGAAGAATGGCAGTCCTATGGCTACACCTTC.

Ten or more counts support this clonotype. V usage is TRBV5-1 and J usage is TRBJ2-1; possible D gene TRBD1, 7 bases. The V end was cut by 4 bases, the J end by 4 bases, with 12 bases between. CDR3 length: 14 amino acids. CDR1 is SGHRS and CDR2 is YFSETQ in the germline V gene. CDR3 amino acids: CASSRQGLYNEQFF. Here the CDR3 DNA reads TGCGCCAGCAGCAGACAGGGACTTTACAATGAGCAGTTCTTC.

This chain links TRBV2 with TRBJ2-5; the D is unclear. CDR3 length: 14 amino acids. V lost 4 bases, J lost 5 bases, and 14 bases lay in between. CDR1 SNHLY and CDR2 FYNNEI come from the germline V gene. In nucleotides, the CDR3 is TGTGCCAGCAGTGCCGTGAGCGTGGGGGAGACCCAGTACTTC. It translates to CASSAVSVGETQYF.

The chain carries TRBV28 and TRBJ2-4; D gene uncertain. V was clipped by 2 bases and J by 3 bases, with 8 bases between them. The CDR3 sequence is 14 residues long. The germline gives CDR1 MDHEN, CDR2 SYDVKM. The CDR3 region has the DNA TGTGCCAGCAGTTTAGCCAGTCTCAAAAACATTCAGTACTTC. The encoded protein is CASSLASLKNIQYF.

The table lists this clonotype with a few counts. The J gene is TRBJ2-1, the V gene TRBV9; 7 nucleotides align to TRBD1. The germline V gene encodes CDR1 SGDLS and CDR2 YYNGEE. V lost 4 bases to trimming and J lost 7 bases; unmatched junction nucleotides: 20. The CDR3 loop spans 18 amino acids. CDR3 DNA sequence: TGTGCCAGCAGCCCCCCGATCCGGCCAGGGACAGAATGGAATGAGCAGTTCTTC. Its protein is CASSPPIRPGTEWNEQFF.

This clonotype was detected only a few times. The V and J genes are TRBV20-1 and TRBJ1-1; D is unresolved. The CDR3 totals 15 residues. The germline V gene encodes CDR1 DFQATT and CDR2 SNEGSKA (reference sequence). Trimming stripped 7 bases from V and 1 base from J, with 19 bases between. CDR3 in amino acids: CSVFRSRFTNTEAFF. Here the CDR3 DNA reads TGCAGTGTTTTCCGAAGCAGGTTTACGAACACTGAAGCTTTCTTT.

The chain has TRBV5-1 and TRBJ2-1; perhaps TRBD1 as D (6 bases). In germline, CDR1 is SGHRS, CDR2 YFSETQ. Trimming cost V 8 bases and J 0 bases, with 15 bases left between them. CDR3 length equals 15 residues. Written as DNA, the CDR3 is TGCGCCAGTCTACAGGGCATCAGCTCCTACAATGAGCAGTTCTTC. Encoded protein: CASLQGISSYNEQFF.

The chain has TRBV15 and TRBJ1-1; 7 nucleotides match TRBD1. The CDR3 sequence is 15 residues long. J gave up 6 bases and V 1 base, and 8 bases lay outside the gene matches. In germline, CDR1 is LNHNV, CDR2 YYDKDF (reference sequence). This CDR3 is CATSRVRGLNAEAFF. Here the CDR3 DNA reads TGTGCCACCAGCAGAGTTAGGGGGCTTAACGCTGAAGCTTTCTTT.

This clonotype was picked up a small number of times. The chain uses TRBV20-1 and TRBJ2-3, with no clear D. V dropped 0 bases and J dropped 0 bases, with 10 bases sitting between them. The length of the CDR3 is 15 residues. Germline CDR1 reads DFQATT; CDR2 reads SNEGSKA (reference sequence). CDR3 in amino acids: CSARDFGHSTDTQYF. The CDR3 nucleotides read TGCAGTGCTAGAGATTTCGGGCATAGCACAGATACGCAGTATTTT.

This clonotype was counted a few times. The chain combines TRBV6-1 with TRBJ1-2; D perhaps matches TRBD1 (6 bases). The CDR3 length is 14 residues. Germline CDR1 reads MNHNS; CDR2 reads SASEGT. The V end was cut by 6 bases, the J end by 7 bases, with 18 bases between. This CDR3 is CASRPSGDPAGYTF. Written as DNA, the CDR3 is TGTGCCAGCAGACCTTCAGGGGATCCGGCTGGCTACACCTTC.